A single sample is the source of the 4 T cell receptor beta chains below, sequenced in a study of beta chain features in type 1 diabetes. Notes on the study in general: Moderate yet significant TCRB CDR3 shortening was seen in Type 1 diabetes patients in all four CD4+ subsets.

Of the isolated RNA, all was reverse transcribed, and so the sequenced material was expressed TCRB transcripts. Only in-frame clones appear in the TCRdb table, and some are missing; sequencing was by immunoSEQ multiplex PCR. Here the sample spans hundreds of thousands of clones, around 13% being singletons. These receptors' antigens are unknown. Source material: naive CD4+ T cells from blood. The receptors stem from a woman between 18 and 29 years old with type 1 diabetes.

The chain joins TRBV5-1 to TRBJ2-7; the match to TRBD1 covers 10 bases. The germline V gene has CDR1 SGHRS and CDR2 YFSETQ. There are 15 residues in the CDR3. Germline trimming cut 4 bases from V and 3 bases from J; bases unmatched to any gene: 7. Here the CDR3 DNA reads TGCGCCAGCAGCCCGACGGACAGGGGGTTCTACGAGCAGTACTTC. Translation gives CASSPTDRGFYEQYF.

This sequence joins TRBV19 and TRBJ2-7, with 7 bases that match TRBD1. Germline V gene data show CDR1 as LNHDA and CDR2 as SQIVND (reference sequence). This CDR3 comprises 16 residues. J was trimmed by 2 bases and V by 5 bases; bases with no gene match: 12. CDR3 loop: CASSGPGQRSPYEQYF. The CDR3 DNA is TGTGCCAGTAGTGGCCCGGGACAGCGAAGCCCCTACGAGCAGTACTTC.

The V and J genes are TRBV29-1 and TRBJ2-5; TRBD1 matches at 9 bases. The ends lost 7 bases at V and 5 bases at J; junction bases unmatched: 11. Germline CDR1 and CDR2: SQVTM and ANQGSEA. CDR3 size: 14 residues. CDR3 coding DNA: TGCAGCGCCGTGTCGGGGACAGGGCGCGAGACCCAGTACTTC. It is translated as CSAVSGTGRETQYF.

This clone was detected only a few times. The junction departs from the called germline gene at one end, perhaps through a read error. The chain uses TRBV13 and TRBJ1-4; D is perhaps TRBD1 (6 bases). The germline V gene encodes CDR1 PRHDT and CDR2 FYEKMQ (reference sequence). The CDR3 has 15 residues. Here the CDR3 DNA reads TGTGCCAGCAGCCTACAGGGTCTCCCTAATGGAAAACTGTTTTTT. Its translation is CASSLQGLPNGKLFF. Full variable domain (rest looked up from reference TRBV13 and TRBJ1-4): AAGVIQSPRHLIKEKRETATLKCYPIPRHDTVYWYQQGPGQDPQFLISFYEKMQSDKGSIPDRFSAQQFSDYHSELNMSSLELGDSALYFCASSLQGLPNGKLFFGSGTQLSVL.